This TCR beta chain was identified in a study of T-cell reconstitution after alpha-beta-depleted transplantation in children. The V gene's germline CDR1 is LNHNV and CDR2 YYDKDF (reference sequence). This CDR3 is 16 amino acids long. V was cut by 0 bases and J by 7 bases, with 16 bases left in between. This clonotype was detected many times. Its target is not known. Study observations and caveats: Several patients had high TCRbeta diversity at day 60; it came from surviving recipient T cells and thymic progenitors. The authors attributed T-cell counts and diversity one year after transplant mostly to newly produced T cells.

The library targeted TCRbeta and was prepared with unique molecular identifiers. TCRdb re-analysed the PCR reads in MiXCR, keeping a single row per CDR3 protein. The table lists about 290,000 distinct CDR3 sequences, around 7.3% of them singletons. The sample consisted of peripheral blood, taken 360 days after TCRalphabeta/CD19-depleted stem cell transplant. The V and J genes are TRBV15 and TRBJ1-3; D uncertain. The TCR comes from a female patient aged 2-9 years who had a stem cell transplant for Fanconi anemia, so the T cells may come from the graft donor. CDR3 DNA: TGTGCCACCAGCAGAGATGGGGAAAGTGGGTGGAACACCATATATTTT. Translating gives CATSRDGESGWNTIYF.